Sequencing of this T cell receptor (beta chain) was carried out in a study of blood T cell repertoires in COVID-19 (dated by TCRdb to 2018 to 2020). Regarding the research as a whole: Samples covering the acute and convalescent phases of COVID-19 were provided by collaborators in the United States, Italy and Spain. Deeply sampled blood TCRbeta repertoires from subjects exposed to, actively infected with, or recovered from COVID-19 were included in the dataset. Sample metadata almost always included a de-identified subject ID, COVID-19 status, age in years and sex. The prospective study material was composed of cDNA or gDNA derived from T cells, B-cell-depleted T cells, or PBMCs. A freely available public database, intended as a resource for researchers studying the immune response to SARS-CoV-2, is where the repertoires were released. The samples were drawn from two sources: the first 160 participants of the ongoing ImmuneRACE study, and over 1,000 subjects contributed by 6 global collaborators. HLA class I and class II types, where available, came from metadata supplied by the sample provider rather than from assay-based typing. Study-level results and caveats: The quantity of clinical and demographic metadata differed by source and by participant and was supplied without curation.

In the prospective study, participants were roughly 18 to 95 years old, resided in 24 geographic areas of the United States, and were enrolled through a virtual design. To assign participants to cohorts, the prospective study relied on clinical history that participants themselves reported in a screening survey and a study questionnaire. Recovered participants in ImmuneRACE Cohort 3 were defined as having two consecutive negative NP/OP PCR tests, clearance from a healthcare professional, or resolution of symptoms. Each participant in the prospective study had whole blood, serum and a nasopharyngeal or oropharyngeal swab collected by mobile phlebotomists. Over a roughly two-month period, participants in the prospective study had the option of providing additional blood draws and questionnaires. Before DNA extraction, blood samples from the prospective study were shipped at room temperature or frozen.

This clone came up once. Its antigen is unknown. One base away there is no much larger clone; base qualities are not given. The immunoSEQ Assay, a bias-controlled multiplex PCR, was used to amplify TCRbeta CDR3 regions from genomic DNA. On the authors' methods: Nucleated cell counts per sample were estimated from amplification of reference gene primers within the assay. Sequence reads were collapsed and filtered to measure the absolute abundance of every unique TCRbeta CDR3 rearrangement. For each sample, productive Simpson clonality was calculated as the square root of Simpson's diversity index over productive rearrangements. TCRdb holds this immuneACCESS table with in-frame rearrangements only. Some clones are missing; in checked studies, unresolved V genes explain under half, and the rest has no known cause. V and J calls and clone size are as listed in that table; D and trimming were resolved from the DNA. In all, the sample holds under 350,000 clones, and 89% of those were seen once. Of the sample, 1.5% to 2% is held by the ten largest clones.

Measured from the cysteine to the phenylalanine, the CDR3 is 15 residues long. Only the CDR3 DNA stays, 45 bases, in frame from base 1. This clonotype was sampled from a woman aged 40 to 50 who had recovered from COVID-19. Rearrangement joined TRBV21-1 to TRBJ1-1. TRBV21-1 is shown as a pseudogene. The sample consisted of PBMCs or T cells enriched from blood (not recorded which). The CDR3 protein is CASKGPGVLNTEAFF. The nucleotide sequence is given as TGTGCCAGCAAGGGGCCGGGGGTTCTGAACACTGAAGCTTTCTTT.